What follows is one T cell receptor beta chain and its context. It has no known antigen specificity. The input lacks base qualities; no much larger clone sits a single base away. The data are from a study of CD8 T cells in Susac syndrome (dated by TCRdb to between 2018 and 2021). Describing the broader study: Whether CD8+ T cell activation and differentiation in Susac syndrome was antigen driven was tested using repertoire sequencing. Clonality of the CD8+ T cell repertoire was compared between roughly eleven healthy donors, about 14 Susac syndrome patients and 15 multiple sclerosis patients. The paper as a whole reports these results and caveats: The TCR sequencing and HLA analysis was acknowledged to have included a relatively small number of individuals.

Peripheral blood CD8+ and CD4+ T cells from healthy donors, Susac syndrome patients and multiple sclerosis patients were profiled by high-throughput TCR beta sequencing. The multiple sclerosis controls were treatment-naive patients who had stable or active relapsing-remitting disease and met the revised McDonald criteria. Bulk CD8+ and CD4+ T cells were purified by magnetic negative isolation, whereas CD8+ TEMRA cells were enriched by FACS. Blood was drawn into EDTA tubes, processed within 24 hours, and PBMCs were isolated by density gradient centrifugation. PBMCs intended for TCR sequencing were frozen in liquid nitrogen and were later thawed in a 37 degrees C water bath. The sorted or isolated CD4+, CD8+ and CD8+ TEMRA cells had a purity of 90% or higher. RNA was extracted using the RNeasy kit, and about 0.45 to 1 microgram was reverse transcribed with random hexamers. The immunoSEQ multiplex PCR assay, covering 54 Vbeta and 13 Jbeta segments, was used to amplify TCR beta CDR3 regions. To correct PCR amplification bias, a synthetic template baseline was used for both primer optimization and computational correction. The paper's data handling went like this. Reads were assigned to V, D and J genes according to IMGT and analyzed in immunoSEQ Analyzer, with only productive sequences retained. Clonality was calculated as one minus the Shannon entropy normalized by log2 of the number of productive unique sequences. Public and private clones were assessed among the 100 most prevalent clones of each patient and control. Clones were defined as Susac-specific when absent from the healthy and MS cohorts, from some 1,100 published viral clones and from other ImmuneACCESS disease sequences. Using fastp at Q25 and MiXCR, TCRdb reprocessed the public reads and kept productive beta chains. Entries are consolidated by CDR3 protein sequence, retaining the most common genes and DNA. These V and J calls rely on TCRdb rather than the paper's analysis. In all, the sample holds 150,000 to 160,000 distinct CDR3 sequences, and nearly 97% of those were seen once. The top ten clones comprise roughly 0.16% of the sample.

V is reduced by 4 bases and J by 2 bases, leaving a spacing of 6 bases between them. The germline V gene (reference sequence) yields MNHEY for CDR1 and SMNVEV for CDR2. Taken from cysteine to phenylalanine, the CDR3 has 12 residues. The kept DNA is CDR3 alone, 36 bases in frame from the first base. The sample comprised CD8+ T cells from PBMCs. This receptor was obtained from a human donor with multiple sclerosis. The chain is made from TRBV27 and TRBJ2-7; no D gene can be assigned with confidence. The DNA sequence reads TGTGCCAGCAGTTCCTCTGCCTACGAGCAGTACTTC. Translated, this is CASSSSAYEQYF.